This TCR beta chain was profiled in a study of breast tumors, draining lymph nodes, adjacent tissues. General study findings and limits: The data were judged consistent with most tumor T cells coming from lymph node and expanding in tumor. The lymph node origin of tumor T cells was framed as consistent with a hypothesis, not demonstrated. Tumor TCR diversity was below lymph nodes but above nontumor tissue.

The CDR3 runs to 17 residues. CDR1 and CDR2 (germline): SGHKS, YYEKEE (reference sequence). TCRdb fed the multiplex PCR reads into MiXCR, producing one record per CDR3 protein. Altogether about 150,000 distinct CDR3 sequences are present, around 20% being singletons, with the ten largest covering just over 2.5%. Axillary draining lymph nodes of breast cancer patients supplied the node samples. For this clonotype: Its matching antigen is unknown. A much larger clone sits a single nucleotide away, making a read error possible.

The rearrangement links TRBV5-5 to TRBJ1-3; the D gene is possibly TRBD1 (5 bases). The sequenced sample was axillary lymph node tissue. This sequence originates from a female donor with breast cancer. Some clones in this sample may be carry-over from other donors' samples. Here the CDR3 reads CASSLVATAVSGDTIYF. CDR3 DNA: TGTGCCAGCAGCTTGGTCGCGACAGCAGTCTCTGGAGACACCATATATTTT. Based on the CDR3 plus reference TRBV5-5 and TRBJ1-3, the full variable domain is DAGVTQSPTHLIKTRGQQVTLRCSPISGHKSVSWYQQVLGQGPQFIFQYYEKEERGRGNFPDRFSARQFPNYSSELNVNALLLGDSALYLCASSLVATAVSGDTIYFGEGSWLTVV.